Listed below are T cell receptor beta chains from one sample, sequenced in a study of blood T cell repertoires in COVID-19. This table comes from immunoSEQ multiplex PCR, and its TCRdb copy is limited to in-frame clones, with some not included. The profile shows fewer than 350,000 clones, around 86% of them singletons. The specimen sequenced was PBMCs or T cells enriched from blood (not recorded which). The receptor source for this set is a woman in her forties with acute COVID-19. CDR3s include the opening cysteine and the closing phenylalanine or tryptophan. The D gene is left open where the match is weak. Not every row has a clone size; where given, it reads once, few, many or a size class.

>once|NA|TRBV7-2|TRBJ2-3
TGTGCCAGCAGCGGGCGTACAGGGATTTCCACAGATACGCAGTATTTT
CASSGRTGISTDTQYF
>NA|NA|TRBV11-2|TRBJ2-7
TGTGCCAGCAGCCTCCCGCAGGGCAGGCCGTTATCCTACGAGCAGTACTTC
CASSLPQGRPLSYEQYF
>NA|TRBD2|TRBV18|TRBJ2-7
TGTGCCAGCTCACTAATAGCGGGAGTCCCTCAAGAGCAGTACTTC
CASSLIAGVPQEQYF
>NA|TRBD1|TRBV3-1/TRBV3-2|TRBJ1-6
TGTGCCAGCAGCCAGAGTATTATTCGGGACAGGGGGAATTCACCCCTCCACTTT
CASSQSIIRDRGNSPLHF
>once|TRBD1|TRBV19|TRBJ2-1
TGTGCCAGTAGTGTGGACAGGGGGGGTAACAATGAGCAGTTCTTC
CASSVDRGGNNEQFF
>few|TRBD1|TRBV5-1|TRBJ2-3
TGCGCCAGCAGCAGCGGACAGGTCCCATATACGCAGTATTTT
CASSSGQVPYTQYF
>NA|NA|TRBV15|TRBJ1-3
TGTGCCACCAGCAGAGATCAAGCAGGCTCTGGAAACACCATATATTTT
CATSRDQAGSGNTIYF
>once|TRBD1|TRBV5-4|TRBJ1-2
TGTGCCAGCAGCTCGGGACAGCCTGGGGGCTACACCTTC
CASSSGQPGGYTF
>NA|NA|TRBV27|TRBJ2-3
TGTGCCAGCAGTTTATCGCCCCGCCAAATGAGGTCAGATACGCAGTATTTT
CASSLSPRQMRSDTQYF
>NA|NA|TRBV29-1|TRBJ1-1
TGCAGCGTTGAAGGACAGGTTGTCCTATGTGGGGTTTTCTTT
CSVEGQVVLCGVFF
>NA|TRBD1|TRBV6-2/TRBV6-3|TRBJ2-7
TGTGCCAGCAGTTACCACAGGACAGGTACAATCTACGAGCAGTACTTC
CASSYHRTGTIYEQYF
>NA|TRBD2|TRBV7-3|TRBJ2-3
TGTGCCAGCAGCCCCTTACTAGCGGGGAGGGGGGATACGCAGTATTTT
CASSPLLAGRGDTQYF
>NA|NA|TRBV27|TRBJ2-1
TGTGCCAGCAGCTTGACTATTCACAATGAGCAGTTCTTC
CASSLTIHNEQFF
>NA|TRBD1|TRBV5-6|TRBJ1-2
TGTGCCAGCAGTGTCCAGGGGGTCTATGGCTACACCTTC
CASSVQGVYGYTF
>NA|TRBD1|TRBV6-5|TRBJ1-1
TGTGCCAGCAGCTACTCTAGGACAGGTCCGAACACTGAAGCTTTCTTT
CASSYSRTGPNTEAFF
>NA|TRBD2|TRBV9|TRBJ2-1
TGTGCCAGCAGCGTAGGGCGGGAGAAAGCTGAGCAGTTCTTC
CASSVGREKAEQFF
>NA|NA|TRBV10-3|TRBJ2-5
TGTGCCATCGGCAGTGACAGGCGCTACCAAGAGACCCAGTACTTC
CAIGSDRRYQETQYF
>NA|NA|TRBV5-6|TRBJ2-7
TGTGCCAGCAGCTTGGGTGGAGGGAGCTCCTACGAGCAGTACTTC
CASSLGGGSSYEQYF
>NA|TRBD2|TRBV13|TRBJ2-7
TGTGCCAGCAGCTCAACAACTCTAGCGGGGGGGTTCTCCTACGAGCAGTACTTC
CASSSTTLAGGFSYEQYF
>NA|TRBD1|TRBV5-6|TRBJ2-1
TGTGCCAGCAGCTTGGCCCGGGACAGGGGTAGAAATGAGCAGTTCTTC
CASSLARDRGRNEQFF
>NA|NA|TRBV19|TRBJ1-4
TGTGCCAGTAGTATAGCCACGGTGGTGAATGAAAAACTGTTTTTT
CASSIATVVNEKLFF
>NA|NA|TRBV12-3/TRBV12-4|TRBJ2-3
TGTGCCAGCAGTTACACCTATACGCAGTATTTT
CASSYTYTQYF
>NA|NA|TRBV27|TRBJ1-5
TGTGCCGCAGCCAAATCCGGAGACAATCAGCCCCAGCATTTT
CAAAKSGDNQPQHF
>NA|NA|TRBV9|TRBJ2-5
TGTGCCAGCAGCGTAGGGCTGGAAGAGACCCAGTACTTC
CASSVGLEETQYF
>NA|TRBD2|TRBV9|TRBJ2-3
TGTGCCAGCAGCGTAGCAGCACCACGACGACTAGCGGGGGGAACAGATACGCAGTATTTT
CASSVAAPRRLAGGTDTQYF
>NA|NA|TRBV2|TRBJ1-5
TGTGCCAGCAGATTGGACAGAGATCAGCCCCAGCATTTT
CASRLDRDQPQHF
>NA|TRBD1|TRBV3-1/TRBV3-2|TRBJ1-2
TGTGCCAGCAGCCAAGACAGGGGGCAGGCCTATGGCTACACCTTC
CASSQDRGQAYGYTF
>NA|TRBD1|TRBV3-1/TRBV3-2|TRBJ2-7
TGTGCCAGCAGCCAAGCGGGACAGCTCGCGATCTACGAGCAGTACTTC
CASSQAGQLAIYEQYF
>NA|NA|TRBV6-1|TRBJ2-7
TGTGCCAGCCGTGAAGGCGACTACGAGCAGTACTTC
CASREGDYEQYF
>NA|NA|TRBV4-1|TRBJ1-5
TGCGCCAGCAGCCAAGATTGGGCAGGGTATCAGCCCCAGCATTTT
CASSQDWAGYQPQHF
>few|TRBD1|TRBV3-1/TRBV3-2|TRBJ2-5
TGTGCCAGCAGCCACTCGGGACAGGGAGTAGGGACCCAGTACTTC
CASSHSGQGVGTQYF
>NA|NA|TRBV19|TRBJ2-7
TGTGCCAGTAGTGAACAAGCGGGCGTCTACGAGCAGTACTTC
CASSEQAGVYEQYF
>NA|TRBD2|TRBV5-1|TRBJ2-1
TGCGCCAGCAGCCCTACTAGCGCCTCCTACAATGAGCAGTTCTTC
CASSPTSASYNEQFF
>NA|TRBD2|TRBV5-6|TRBJ2-3
TGTGCCAGCAGCCCTGGGGTAGCGGGGACAGATACGCAGTATTTT
CASSPGVAGTDTQYF
>NA|TRBD1|TRBV3-1/TRBV3-2|TRBJ1-6
TGTGCCAGCAGCGGGACAGGGGAAAATTCACCCCTCCACTTT
CASSGTGENSPLHF